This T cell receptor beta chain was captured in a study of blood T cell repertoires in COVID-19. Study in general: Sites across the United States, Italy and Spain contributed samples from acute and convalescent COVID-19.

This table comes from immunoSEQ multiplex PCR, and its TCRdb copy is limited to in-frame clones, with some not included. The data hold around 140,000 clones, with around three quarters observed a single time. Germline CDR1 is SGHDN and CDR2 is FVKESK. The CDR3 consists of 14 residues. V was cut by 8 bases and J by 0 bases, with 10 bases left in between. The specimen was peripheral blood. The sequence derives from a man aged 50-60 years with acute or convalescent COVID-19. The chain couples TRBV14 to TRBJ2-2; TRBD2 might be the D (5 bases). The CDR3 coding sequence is TGTGCCAGCCAGGACGGGGCGAACACCGGGGAGCTGTTTTTT. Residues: CASQDGANTGELFF.